The 9 T cell receptor beta chains reported below all come from one sample, sequenced in a study of blood T cell repertoires in COVID-19. The data were produced by immunoSEQ multiplex PCR, yet TCRdb's version contains in-frame clones alone and is incomplete. The sample has around 310,000 clones, 90% seen once. The specimen was peripheral blood. All receptors come from a woman between 35 and 50 years old with COVID-19, enrolled during active disease.

The rearrangement uses TRBV19 and TRBJ1-1; TRBD1 aligns across 8 bases. The J segment lost 0 bases and the V segment lost 6 bases, leaving 15 bases of the junction unmatched. The CDR3 is 18 amino acids. The V gene's germline CDR1 is LNHDA and CDR2 SQIVND (reference sequence). Here the CDR3 reads CASSTSYLGQGVNTEAFF. In nucleotides, the CDR3 is TGTGCCAGTAGCACCTCCTACCTTGGACAGGGTGTGAACACTGAAGCTTTCTTT.

This clone has only one observation. The rearrangement joins TRBV6-6 to TRBJ2-1; a possible D gene is TRBD2 (6 bases). The CDR3 length is 16 residues. V was shortened by 7 bases and J by 5 bases, with 21 bases between the two germline ends. Germline CDR1 is MNHNY and CDR2 is SVGAGI (reference sequence). CDR3 sequence: CASTLSPGEGHNEQFF. In DNA form, the CDR3 reads TGTGCCAGCACTCTTAGCCCGGGAGAGGGGCACAATGAGCAGTTCTTC.

The chain links TRBV5-1 to TRBJ2-4; TRBD1 agrees at 7 bases. Germline loops: CDR1 SGHRS, CDR2 YFSETQ. After removal of 3 bases from V and 5 bases from J, the junction contained 5 bases not matched to a gene. The CDR3 covers 14 residues. The CDR3 DNA reads TGCGCCAGCAGCTCGGCCGGGACAGAAAACATTCAGTACTTC. Protein: CASSSAGTENIQYF.

This chain uses TRBV6-2 or TRBV6-3 with TRBJ1-5; the D gene is possibly TRBD1 (5 bases). Germline V lookup: CDR1 MNHEY, CDR2 SVGEGT. The CDR3 totals 17 residues. The ends were cut back, 0 bases at V and 1 base at J, with 13 bases in the middle. The CDR3 region has the DNA TGTGCCAGCAGTTACTCGAAGCAGGGAGGGAGCAATCAGCCCCAGCATTTT. Its protein product is CASSYSKQGGSNQPQHF.

J is TRBJ1-1 and V is TRBV7-2; weak D call: TRBD1 (6 bases). The V end was cut by 6 bases, the J end by 3 bases, with 20 bases between. CDR3 length: 16 amino acids. The germline CDR1 and CDR2 sequences are SGHTA and FQGNSA. The CDR3 loop is CASRQTGTPIYTEAFF. CDR3 sequence (DNA): TGTGCCAGCAGGCAGACCGGGACACCTATATACACTGAAGCTTTCTTT.

V usage is TRBV6-2 or TRBV6-3 and J usage is TRBJ1-5; D remains unclear. Trimming cost V 2 bases and J 7 bases, with 6 bases left between them. Germline V gene lookup returns CDR1 MNHEY and CDR2 SVGEGT. The CDR3 covers 12 residues. CDR3 sequence: CASSYSQQPQHF. In DNA form, the CDR3 reads TGTGCCAGCAGTTACAGCCAACAGCCCCAGCATTTT.

About this clone itself: Relative to the germline gene, one junction end is altered; a read error may explain this. The chain joins TRBV7-2 to TRBJ2-5; 10 bases map to TRBD2. This CDR3 comprises 15 residues. The germline CDR1 and CDR2 sequences are SGHTA and FQGNSA. This chain's CDR3 is CASSLAGANQETQYF. The CDR3 nucleotides read TGTGCCAGCAGCCTAGCGGGGGCGAACCAAGAGACCCAGTACTTC.

This clone showed up just a few times. J is TRBJ1-1 and V is TRBV25-1; D might be TRBD1 (5 bases). CDR1 and CDR2 from the germline V gene are MGHDK and SYGVNS. V was shortened by 8 bases and J by 5 bases, with 18 bases between the two germline ends. The length of the CDR3 is 14 residues. The CDR3 region is CASSEGSGRTEAFF. The CDR3 bases are TGTGCCAGCTCAGAAGGGTCAGGGAGGACTGAAGCTTTCTTT.

The J gene is TRBJ1-2, the V gene TRBV28, with D possibly being TRBD1 (5 bases). Germline V CDR1 and CDR2: MDHEN, SYDVKM. V was pared by 6 bases and J by 7 bases, with 15 bases between. CDR3 length: 13 amino acids. The CDR3 sequence is CASSLAGGVGYTF. CDR3 nucleotides: TGTGCCAGCAGCTTAGCGGGGGGTGTTGGCTACACCTTC.